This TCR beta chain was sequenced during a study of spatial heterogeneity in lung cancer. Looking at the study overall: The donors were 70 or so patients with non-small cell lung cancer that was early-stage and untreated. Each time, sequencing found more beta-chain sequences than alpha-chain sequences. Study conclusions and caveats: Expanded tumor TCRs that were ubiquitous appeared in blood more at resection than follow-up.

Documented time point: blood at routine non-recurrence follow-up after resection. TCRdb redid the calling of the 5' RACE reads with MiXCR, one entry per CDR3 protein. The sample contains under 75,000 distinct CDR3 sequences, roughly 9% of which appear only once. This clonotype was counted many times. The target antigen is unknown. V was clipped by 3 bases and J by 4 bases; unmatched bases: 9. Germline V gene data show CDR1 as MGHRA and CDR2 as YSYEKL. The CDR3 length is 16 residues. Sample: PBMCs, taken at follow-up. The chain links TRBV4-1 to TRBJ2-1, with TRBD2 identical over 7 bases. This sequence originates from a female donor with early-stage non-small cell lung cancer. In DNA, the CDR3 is TGCGCCAGCAGCCAGGGGCCTAGCGGCGGATACAATGAGCAGTTCTTC. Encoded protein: CASSQGPSGGYNEQFF.